The next 28 T cell receptor beta chains were all read from a single sample in a study of cytomegalovirus exposure and HLA in healthy donors. The PCR was carried out with 60 Vbeta primers and 13 Jbeta primers. The method was immunoSEQ multiplex PCR; TCRdb's version includes in-frame clones alone and lacks a portion of them. Of under 200,000 clones listed, 68% were seen once; the top ten hold approximately 1.5%. Sequencing used PBMCs. The receptors stem from a man in his fifties or sixties in good health and CMV-seronegative.

The chain joins TRBV10-1 to TRBJ1-1; D gene ambiguous. The length of the CDR3 is 13 residues. The V end lost 4 bases, the J end lost 1 base, and 7 bases lay between the germline ends. Germline-derived CDR1 and CDR2 are WNHNN and SYGVQD (reference sequence). The CDR3 DNA reads TGCGCCAGCAGTGCCCAGGCGAACACTGAAGCTTTCTTT. Translated: CASSAQANTEAFF.

The chain carries TRBV11-2 and TRBJ1-6, with D possibly TRBD1 on 5 matching bases. V was shortened by 4 bases and J by 10 bases, with 5 bases between the two germline ends. Germline-derived CDR1 and CDR2 are SGHAT and FQNNGV. The CDR3 has 11 residues. CDR3 DNA: TGTGCCAGCAGCTCAGGGTCACCCCTCCACTTT. It yields the protein CASSSGSPLHF.

The chain couples TRBV18 to TRBJ1-4, with TRBD1 matching 8 bases. Germline lookup yields CDR1 KGHSH and CDR2 LQKENI. V was clipped by 5 bases and J by 0 bases; unmatched bases: 5. This CDR3 has 16 residues. CDR3 sequence reads: CASSTATGATNEKLFF. DNA of the CDR3: TGTGCCAGCTCAACGGCGACAGGGGCAACTAATGAAAAACTGTTTTTT.

This chain joins TRBV10-3 and TRBJ1-1, with 7 positions matching TRBD1. CDR1 ENHRY and CDR2 SYGVKD come from the germline V gene. Germline trimming cut 10 bases from V and 0 bases from J; bases unmatched to any gene: 14. The CDR3 runs 16 residues. CDR3 bases: TGTGCCACCAAAAGAGACACCGGGACAGTGAACACTGAAGCTTTCTTT. Its protein is CATKRDTGTVNTEAFF.

The J gene is TRBJ2-1, the V gene TRBV19; the D gene is possibly TRBD1 (6 bases). V lost 0 bases to trimming and J lost 6 bases, with 21 bases between them. The germline gives CDR1 LNHDA, CDR2 SQIVND (reference sequence). The CDR3 sequence is 18 residues long. The CDR3 is CASSIDMRTDSRFNEQFF. CDR3 coding DNA: TGTGCCAGTAGTATAGATATGAGGACAGATAGCCGTTTCAATGAGCAGTTCTTC.

V usage is TRBV5-1 and J usage is TRBJ1-4; 8 nucleotides match TRBD1. J lost 3 bases, V lost 3 bases, and 1 base had no gene match. Germline V CDR1 and CDR2: SGHRS, YFSETQ. This CDR3 comprises 14 residues. Written as DNA, the CDR3 is TGCGCCAGCAGCTCGGGACAGGCTAATGAAAAACTGTTTTTT. Its protein is CASSSGQANEKLFF. Full variable domain (remainder filled in from reference TRBV5-1 and TRBJ1-4): KAGVTQTPRYLIKTRGQQVTLSCSPISGHRSVSWYQQTPGQGLQFLFEYFSETQRNKGNFPGRFSGRQFSNSRSEMNVSTLELGDSALYLCASSSGQANEKLFFGSGTQLSVL.

V and J are TRBV6-6 and TRBJ1-6; possible D gene TRBD1, 6 bases. The CDR3 sequence is 14 residues long. The V end was cut by 8 bases, the J end by 4 bases, with 12 bases between. Germline V gene lookup returns CDR1 MNHNY and CDR2 SVGAGI (reference sequence). The CDR3 reads CASGQQKYNSPLHF. The CDR3 bases are TGTGCCAGCGGACAGCAGAAATATAATTCACCCCTCCACTTT.

The V gene is TRBV19, the J gene TRBJ2-5, with D possibly being TRBD2 (5 bases). From germline, CDR1 is LNHDA and CDR2 SQIVND (reference sequence). The CDR3 contains 15 residues. The V gene lost 5 bases and the J gene lost 5 bases, with 18 bases spanning the gap. Here the CDR3 reads CASSQRTPGKETQYF. As DNA, the CDR3 is TGTGCCAGTAGTCAGAGGACCCCGGGGAAGGAGACCCAGTACTTC.

This clone has just a few counts. This chain uses TRBV6-5 with TRBJ1-2; D gene unclear. The germline V and J ends were trimmed by 7 bases and 4 bases, with 13 bases remaining between them. The CDR3 is 13 residues long. Germline CDR1 and CDR2: MNHEY and SVGAGI. The CDR3 bases are TGTGCCAGCACTCCGAGGAATTTCTATGGCTACACCTTC. Residues: CASTPRNFYGYTF.

This clone was recorded only once. V and J are TRBV7-6 and TRBJ2-5, with 7 bases lining up with TRBD1. The CDR3 sequence is 14 residues long. V lost 4 bases and J lost 0; bases outside the gene matches: 2. The germline CDR1 and CDR2 sequences are SGHVS and FNYEAQ. CDR3 amino acids: CASSSQGYQETQYF. CDR3 coding DNA: TGTGCCAGCAGCTCACAGGGGTACCAAGAGACCCAGTACTTC.

Here the CDR3 DNA reads TGTGCCAGCAGTTTATTCCTCCCATCCCACAATGACAGGGAACCCTACGAGCAGTACTTC. Its translation: CASSLFLPSHNDREPYEQYF. The J gene is TRBJ2-7, the V gene TRBV28, with 7 bases lining up with TRBD1. The length of the CDR3 is 20 residues. J gave up 2 bases and V 1 base, and 20 bases lay outside the gene matches. CDR1 is MDHEN, CDR2 SYDVKM, per germline.

The rearrangement links TRBV6-5 to TRBJ2-7; D possibly corresponds to TRBD1 (5 bases). Germline-derived CDR1 and CDR2 are MNHEY and SVGAGI. V lost 0 bases, J lost 3 bases, and 15 bases lay in between. The CDR3 sequence is 16 residues long. CDR3 bases: TGTGCCAGCAGTTACTCGATCCAGGGTGCGCTCTACGAGCAGTACTTC. Protein: CASSYSIQGALYEQYF.

The gene calls are TRBV15 and TRBJ2-2, with a tentative D call TRBD2 (5 bases). V lost 0 bases to trimming and J lost 4 bases, with 9 bases between them. The CDR3 spans 15 residues. Germline V CDR1 and CDR2: LNHNV, YYDKDF (reference sequence). The CDR3 region is CATSRDMRVTGELFF. The CDR3 DNA reads as TGTGCCACCAGCAGAGATATGAGGGTCACCGGGGAGCTGTTTTTT.

The gene calls are TRBV6-5 and TRBJ1-5; 10 bases align to TRBD1. Germline CDR1 reads MNHEY; CDR2 reads SVGAGI. CDR3 length: 15 residues. V lost 6 bases and J lost 4; bases outside the gene matches: 6. CDR3: CASSSPGQGNQPQHF. The CDR3 DNA reads TGTGCCAGCAGCTCGCCGGGACAGGGGAATCAGCCCCAGCATTTT.

The sample holds a few counts of this clone. The CDR3 DNA reads as TGTGCCAGCAGGGGGACAGGGTATCAGCCCCAGCATTTT. It is translated as CASRGTGYQPQHF. V is TRBV6-5 and J is TRBJ1-5; 9 bases agree with TRBD1. The J segment lost 5 bases and the V segment lost 6 bases, leaving 2 bases of the junction unmatched. The germline V gene has CDR1 MNHEY and CDR2 SVGAGI. The CDR3 contains 13 residues.

A single count supports this clone. The sample contains more than one DNA sequence encoding this CDR3. The chain recombines TRBV18 with TRBJ2-5; D may be TRBD1 (6 bases). V lost 3 bases to trimming and J lost 2 bases, with 7 bases between them. Per the germline V gene, CDR1 is KGHSH and CDR2 is LQKENI. The CDR3 sequence is 13 residues long. The CDR3 here is CASSPGQQETQYF. The CDR3 DNA is TGTGCCAGCTCACCCGGACAGCAAGAGACCCAGTACTTC. Full variable domain (missing parts from reference TRBV18 and TRBJ2-5): NAGVMQNPRHLVRRRGQEARLRCSPMKGHSHVYWYRQLPEEGLKFMVYLQKENIIDESGMPKERFSAEFPKEGPSILRIQQVVRGDSAAYFCASSPGQQETQYFGPGTRLLVL.

The table lists this clone with a count of one. The rearrangement joins TRBV7-2 to TRBJ1-5; 9 nucleotides align to TRBD1. The CDR3 runs 14 residues. CDR1 is SGHTA, CDR2 FQGNSA, per germline. The ends lost 4 bases at V and 7 bases at J; junction bases unmatched: 5. CDR3 sequence reads: CASSSRQGEQPQHF. The CDR3 bases are TGTGCCAGCAGCTCCCGACAGGGGGAGCAGCCCCAGCATTTT.

V usage is TRBV4-1 and J usage is TRBJ2-7; D gene ambiguous. CDR1 and CDR2 (germline): MGHRA, YSYEKL. This CDR3 contains 15 residues. V was cut by 1 base and J by 0 bases, with 10 bases left in between. The CDR3 nucleotides are TGCGCCAGCAGCCAAGTGGAACTACCCTCCTACGAGCAGTACTTC. As protein: CASSQVELPSYEQYF.

This clone was seen a handful of times. The CDR3 DNA reads as TGTGCCAGCAGTTTATCGTCCTACAATCAGCCCCAGCATTTT. Translation gives CASSLSSYNQPQHF. The chain carries TRBV28 and TRBJ1-5; D is unresolved. V was cut by 1 base and J by 3 bases, with 7 bases left in between. The CDR3 consists of 14 residues. Germline V CDR1 and CDR2: MDHEN, SYDVKM.

The gene calls are TRBV5-1 and TRBJ1-3; the match to TRBD1 covers 11 bases. The CDR3 has 17 residues. The V and J ends lost 4 bases and 1 base, in that order; junction bases with no gene match: 7. Germline V gene data show CDR1 as SGHRS and CDR2 as YFSETQ. For the CDR3, the DNA is TGCGCCAGCAGCCGACAGGGACAGGGGGAGTCTGGAAACACCATATATTTT. It specifies CASSRQGQGESGNTIYF.

The count of this clone is one. The V call is TRBV7-2, the J call TRBJ2-3; 7 nucleotides align to TRBD1. CDR3 length: 16 amino acids. Germline-derived CDR1 and CDR2 are SGHTA and FQGNSA. Trimming removed 6 bases from V and 0 bases from J; junction bases left unmatched: 9. CDR3 bases: TGTGCCAGCAGTTTATCCGGGACAGCTAGCACAGATACGCAGTATTTT. Its translation: CASSLSGTASTDTQYF. Drawing the rest from reference TRBV7-2 and TRBJ2-3, the complete variable domain is GAGVSQSPSNKVTEKGKDVELRCDPISGHTALYWYRQSLGQGLEFLIYFQGNSAPDKSGLPSDRFSAERTGGSVSTLTIQRTQQEDSAVYLCASSLSGTASTDTQYFGPGTRLTVL.

The chain links TRBV4-3 to TRBJ1-1, with 8 bases fitting TRBD1. The CDR3 is 15 residues long. The germline V gene has CDR1 LGHNA and CDR2 YSLEER. V trimming: 2 bases; J trimming: 5 bases; junction bases outside the gene matches: 7. CDR3 nucleotide sequence: TGCGCCAGCAGCCAATCCCCTACAGGGGGAACTGAAGCTTTCTTT. Its protein product is CASSQSPTGGTEAFF.

This clone has just a few counts. The chain carries TRBV25-1 and TRBJ1-1, with D perhaps TRBD1 (6 bases). The CDR3 has 14 residues. V was pared by 2 bases and J by 2 bases, with 9 bases between. Germline values: CDR1 MGHDK, CDR2 SYGVNS. DNA of the CDR3: TGTGCCAGCAGTGAAATGACAGGTAACACTGAAGCTTTCTTT. As protein: CASSEMTGNTEAFF. Filled out from reference TRBV25-1 and TRBJ1-1, the complete variable domain reads EADIYQTPRYLVIGTGKKITLECSQTMGHDKMYWYQQDPGMELHLIHYSYGVNSTEKGDLSSESTVSRIRTEHFPLTLESARPSHTSQYLCASSEMTGNTEAFFGQGTRLTVV.

This clone was counted only a few times. In DNA form, the CDR3 reads TGTGCCAGCAGAGGACAGGGGACCCACGAGCAGTACTTC. It specifies CASRGQGTHEQYF. The rearrangement uses TRBV2 and TRBJ2-7, with 9 nucleotides matching TRBD1. CDR3 length: 13 amino acids. Germline CDR1 and CDR2: SNHLY and FYNNEI. The V segment lost 6 bases and the J segment 5 bases; nucleotides outside the gene matches: 5.

The gene calls are TRBV7-2 and TRBJ2-3, with 7 bases aligning to TRBD1. Per germline, CDR1 SGHTA and CDR2 FQGNSA. Germline trimming cut 5 bases from V and 2 bases from J; bases unmatched to any gene: 7. The CDR3 runs to 15 residues. This CDR3 is CASSPRDRPTDTQYF. CDR3 nucleotides: TGTGCCAGCAGCCCCCGGGACAGACCCACAGATACGCAGTATTTT.

The rearrangement links TRBV5-6 to TRBJ1-6, with D hard to call. CDR1 and CDR2 from the germline V gene are SGHDT and YYEEEE. The CDR3 has 15 amino acids. Deletions cut 3 bases from V and 7 bases from J, with 14 bases between. CDR3 in DNA: TGTGCCAGCAGCTCCTTAGGACTGATAAATTCACCCCTCCACTTT. This sequence encodes CASSSLGLINSPLHF.

The CDR3 sequence is CASSSRGGFNSPLHF. CDR3 coding DNA: TGTGCCAGCAGTTCTAGGGGGGGGTTTAATTCACCCCTCCACTTT. The gene calls are TRBV5-8 and TRBJ1-6, with a weak D call TRBD1 (6 bases). CDR1 and CDR2 (germline): SGHTS, YDEGEE. The CDR3 extends over 15 amino acids. Trimming removed 5 bases at V and 6 bases at J, with 15 bases between.

The chain uses TRBV21-1 and TRBJ1-5; the table's D call, TRBD1, has no DNA check behind it. TRBV21-1 represents a pseudogene. The CDR3 sequence is 17 residues long. Here the CDR3 reads CASSSRDRVYSNQPQHF. Here the CDR3 DNA reads TGTGCCAGCAGCTCCCGGGACAGGGTGTATAGCAATCAGCCCCAGCATTTT.